This T cell receptor beta chain was profiled in a study of CD8 T cells in ankylosing spondylitis. Study outcomes and limitations: Apparently characteristic of ankylosing spondylitis blood was a TCR beta motif (roughly eight highly homologous variants).

V lost 4 bases and J lost 4, with 17 bases in between. The CDR3 consists of 15 residues. Germline V CDR1 and CDR2: SGDLS, YYNGEE. Concerning this clonotype itself: Its specificity is unknown.

TCRdb re-called the 5' RACE reads through MiXCR, storing one row per CDR3 protein. The sample yields 350,000 to 550,000 distinct CDR3 sequences, about 25% seen once. V gene TRBV9 combines with J gene TRBJ1-1, with D unresolved. Source material: blood, either unsorted or a sorted T cell fraction (not recorded which). The TCR was taken from a male donor with ankylosing spondylitis. The CDR3 region is CASSPPSGFATEAFF. The CDR3 DNA is TGTGCCAGCAGCCCTCCGAGCGGTTTCGCCACTGAAGCTTTCTTT. The full variable domain, rest sourced from reference TRBV9 and TRBJ1-1, is DSGVTQTPKHLITATGQRVTLRCSPRSGDLSVYWYQQSLDQGLQFLIQYYNGEERAKGNILERFSAQQFPDLHSELNLSSLELGDSALYFCASSPPSGFATEAFFGQGTRLTVV.